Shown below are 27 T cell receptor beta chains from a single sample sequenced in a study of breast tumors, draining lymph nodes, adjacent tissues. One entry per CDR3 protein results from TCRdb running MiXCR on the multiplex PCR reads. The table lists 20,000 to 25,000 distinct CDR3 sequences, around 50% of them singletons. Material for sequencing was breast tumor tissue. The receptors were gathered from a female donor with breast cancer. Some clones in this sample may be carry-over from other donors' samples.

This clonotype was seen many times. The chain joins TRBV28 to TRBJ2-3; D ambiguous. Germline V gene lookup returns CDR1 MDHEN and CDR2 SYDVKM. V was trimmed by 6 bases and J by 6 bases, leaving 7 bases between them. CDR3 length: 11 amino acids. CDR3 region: CASSPLDTQYF. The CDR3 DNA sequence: TGTGCCAGCAGCCCCCTGGATACGCAGTATTTT.

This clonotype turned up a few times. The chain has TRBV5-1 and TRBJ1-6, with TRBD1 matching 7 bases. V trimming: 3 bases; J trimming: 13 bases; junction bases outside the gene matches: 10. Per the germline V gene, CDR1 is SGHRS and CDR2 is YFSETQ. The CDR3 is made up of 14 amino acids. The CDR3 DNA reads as TGCGCCAGCAGCTGGGGCGGGGGACAGTCCCCCCTCCACTTT. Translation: CASSWGGGQSPLHF.

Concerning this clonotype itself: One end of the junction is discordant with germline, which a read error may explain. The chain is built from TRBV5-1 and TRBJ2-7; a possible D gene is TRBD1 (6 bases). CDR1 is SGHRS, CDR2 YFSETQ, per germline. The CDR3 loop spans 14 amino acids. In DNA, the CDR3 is TGCGCCAGCAGCCGGACAGAGAACACCGGGGAGCTGTACTTC. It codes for CASSRTENTGELYF. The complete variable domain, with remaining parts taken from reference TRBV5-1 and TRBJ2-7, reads KAGVTQTPRYLIKTRGQQVTLSCSPISGHRSVSWYQQTPGQGLQFLFEYFSETQRNKGNFPGRFSGRQFSNSRSEMNVSTLELGDSALYLCASSRTENTGELYFGPGTRLTVT.

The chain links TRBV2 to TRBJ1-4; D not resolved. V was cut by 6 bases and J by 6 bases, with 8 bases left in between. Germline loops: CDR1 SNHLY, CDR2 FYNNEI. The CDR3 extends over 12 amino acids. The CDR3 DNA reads TGTGCCAGCAGGGCCTTGGATGAAAAACTGTTTTTT. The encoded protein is CASRALDEKLFF.

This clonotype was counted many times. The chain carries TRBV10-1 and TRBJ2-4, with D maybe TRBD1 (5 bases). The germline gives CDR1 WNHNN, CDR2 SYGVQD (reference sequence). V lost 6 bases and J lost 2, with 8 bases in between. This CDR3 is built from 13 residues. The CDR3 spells CASRQGTKNIQYF. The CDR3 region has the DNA TGCGCCAGCAGGCAGGGAACCAAAAACATTCAGTACTTC.

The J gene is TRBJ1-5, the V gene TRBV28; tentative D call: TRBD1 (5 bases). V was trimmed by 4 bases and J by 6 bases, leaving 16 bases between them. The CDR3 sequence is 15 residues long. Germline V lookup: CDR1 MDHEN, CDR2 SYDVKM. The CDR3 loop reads CASSSPSQGGQPQHF. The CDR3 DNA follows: TGTGCCAGCAGTTCCCCCTCGCAGGGAGGTCAGCCCCAGCATTTT.

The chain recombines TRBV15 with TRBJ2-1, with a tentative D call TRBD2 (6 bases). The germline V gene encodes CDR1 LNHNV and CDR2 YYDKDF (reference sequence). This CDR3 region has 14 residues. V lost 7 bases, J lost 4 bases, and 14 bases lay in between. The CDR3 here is CATTRDFPYNEQFF. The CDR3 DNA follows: TGTGCCACCACGAGGGACTTCCCTTACAATGAGCAGTTCTTC.

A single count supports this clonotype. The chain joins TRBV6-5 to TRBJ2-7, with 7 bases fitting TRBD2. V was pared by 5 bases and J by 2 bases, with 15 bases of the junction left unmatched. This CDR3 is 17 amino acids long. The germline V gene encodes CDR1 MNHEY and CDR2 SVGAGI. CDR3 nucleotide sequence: TGTGCCAGCAGTCACCCTCACTGGTTGGCGGGAGCCTACGAGCAGTACTTC. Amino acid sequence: CASSHPHWLAGAYEQYF.

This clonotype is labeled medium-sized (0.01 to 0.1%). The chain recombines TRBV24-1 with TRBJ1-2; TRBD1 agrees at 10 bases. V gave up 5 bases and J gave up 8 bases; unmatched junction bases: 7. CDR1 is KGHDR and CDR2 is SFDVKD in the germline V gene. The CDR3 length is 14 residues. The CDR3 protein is CATSGIGTGEGYTF. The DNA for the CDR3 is TGTGCCACCAGTGGTATCGGGACAGGGGAAGGCTACACCTTC.

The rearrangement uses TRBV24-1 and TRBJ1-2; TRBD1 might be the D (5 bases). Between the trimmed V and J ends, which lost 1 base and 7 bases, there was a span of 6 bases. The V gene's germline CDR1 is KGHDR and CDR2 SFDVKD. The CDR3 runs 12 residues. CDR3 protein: CATSDFTGGYTF. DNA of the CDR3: TGTGCCACCAGTGATTTTACAGGTGGCTACACCTTC.

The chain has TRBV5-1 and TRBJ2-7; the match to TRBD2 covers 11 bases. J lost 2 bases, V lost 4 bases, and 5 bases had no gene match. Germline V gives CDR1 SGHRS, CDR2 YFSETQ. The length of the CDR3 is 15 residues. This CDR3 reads CASSLGTSGAYEQYF. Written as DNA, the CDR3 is TGCGCCAGCAGCCTCGGGACTAGCGGCGCCTACGAGCAGTACTTC.

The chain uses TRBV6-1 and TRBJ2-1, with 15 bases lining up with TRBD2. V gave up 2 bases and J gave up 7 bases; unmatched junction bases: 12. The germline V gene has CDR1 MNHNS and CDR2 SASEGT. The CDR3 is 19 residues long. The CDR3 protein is CASSETWTGTSGRSNEQFF. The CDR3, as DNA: TGTGCCAGCAGTGAAACGTGGACAGGGACTAGCGGGAGGTCAAATGAGCAGTTCTTC.

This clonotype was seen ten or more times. This CDR3 is CASSPLPFNRDTGELFF. CDR3 DNA: TGTGCCAGCTCACCACTGCCCTTTAATAGAGACACCGGGGAGCTGTTTTTT. The rearrangement uses TRBV18 and TRBJ2-2; D unresolved. Trimming cost V 1 base and J 3 bases, with 15 bases left between them. This CDR3 has 17 residues. The V gene's germline CDR1 is KGHSH and CDR2 LQKENI.

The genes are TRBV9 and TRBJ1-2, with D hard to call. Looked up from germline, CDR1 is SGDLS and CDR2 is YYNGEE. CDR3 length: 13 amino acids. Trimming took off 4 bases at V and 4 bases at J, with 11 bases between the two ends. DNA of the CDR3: TGTGCCAGCAGCACCCTAGACGGCTATGGCTACACCTTC. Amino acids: CASSTLDGYGYTF.

The CDR3 DNA reads as TGTGCCAGCAGCCAAACAGCTTCACCCCTCCACTTT. It is translated as CASSQTASPLHF. The V call is TRBV12-3 or TRBV12-4, the J call TRBJ1-6; D remains ambiguous. This CDR3 has 12 residues. V was pared by 6 bases and J by 9 bases, with 9 bases between.

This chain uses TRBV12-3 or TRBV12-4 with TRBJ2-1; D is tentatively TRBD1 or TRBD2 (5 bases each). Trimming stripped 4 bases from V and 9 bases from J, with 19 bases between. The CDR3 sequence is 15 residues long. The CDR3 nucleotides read TGTGCCAGCAGTTCCGGAACGGGACGCCTGGGTGAGCAGTTCTTC. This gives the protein CASSSGTGRLGEQFF.

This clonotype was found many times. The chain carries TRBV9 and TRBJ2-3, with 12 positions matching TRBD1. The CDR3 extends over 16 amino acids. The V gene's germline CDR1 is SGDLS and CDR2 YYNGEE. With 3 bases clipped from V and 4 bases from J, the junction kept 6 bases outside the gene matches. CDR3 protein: CASSAGTGGRSDTQYF. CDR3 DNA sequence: TGTGCCAGCAGCGCTGGGACAGGGGGCCGTTCAGATACGCAGTATTTT. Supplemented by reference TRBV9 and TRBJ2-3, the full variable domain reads DSGVTQTPKHLITATGQRVTLRCSPRSGDLSVYWYQQSLDQGLQFLIQYYNGEERAKGNILERFSAQQFPDLHSELNLSSLELGDSALYFCASSAGTGGRSDTQYFGPGTRLTVL.

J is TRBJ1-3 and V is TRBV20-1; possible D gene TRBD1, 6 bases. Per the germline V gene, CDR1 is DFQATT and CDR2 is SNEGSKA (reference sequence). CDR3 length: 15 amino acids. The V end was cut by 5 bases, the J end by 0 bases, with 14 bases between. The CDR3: CSAVPGDNSGNTIYF. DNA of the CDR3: TGCAGTGCTGTCCCGGGGGACAACTCTGGAAACACCATATATTTT.

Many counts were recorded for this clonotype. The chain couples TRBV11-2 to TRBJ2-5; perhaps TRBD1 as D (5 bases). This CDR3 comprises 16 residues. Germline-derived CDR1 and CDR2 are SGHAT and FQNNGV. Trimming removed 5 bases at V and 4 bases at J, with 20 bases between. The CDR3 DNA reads TGTGCCAGCAGCGACAGAGGTCGGGCTTGGGCAGAGACCCAGTACTTC. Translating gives CASSDRGRAWAETQYF.

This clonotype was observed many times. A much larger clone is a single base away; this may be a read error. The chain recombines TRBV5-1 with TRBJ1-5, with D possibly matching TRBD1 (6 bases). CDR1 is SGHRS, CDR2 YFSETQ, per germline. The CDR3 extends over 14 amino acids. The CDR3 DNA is TGCGCCAGCAGTCTAGGGGGTGAGAATCACCCCCAGCATTTT. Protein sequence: CASSLGGENHPQHF.

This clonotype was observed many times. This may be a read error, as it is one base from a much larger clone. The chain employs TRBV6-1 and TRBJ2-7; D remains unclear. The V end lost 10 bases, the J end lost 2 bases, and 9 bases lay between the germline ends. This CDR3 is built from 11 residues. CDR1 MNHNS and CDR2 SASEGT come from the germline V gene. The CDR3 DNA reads TGTGCCATCGAGCTCCCCTACGAGCAGTACTTC. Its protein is CAIELPYEQYF.

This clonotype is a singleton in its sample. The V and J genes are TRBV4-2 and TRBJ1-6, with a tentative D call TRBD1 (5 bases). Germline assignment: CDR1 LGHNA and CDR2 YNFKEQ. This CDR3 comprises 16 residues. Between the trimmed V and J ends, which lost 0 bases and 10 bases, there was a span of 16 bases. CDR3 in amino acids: CASSQEAGTGGSPLHF. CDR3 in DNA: TGTGCCAGCAGCCAAGAGGCAGGGACTGGCGGCTCACCCCTCCACTTT.

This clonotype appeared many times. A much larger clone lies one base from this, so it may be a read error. CDR3 sequence: CASSRRVRQETQYF. The DNA of the CDR3 is TGTGCCAGCAGTCGTAGGGTGAGGCAAGAGACCCAGTACTTC. The rearrangement links TRBV6-1 to TRBJ2-5; D not resolved. This CDR3 has 14 residues. V lost 5 bases and J 2 bases, leaving 12 bases between the germline ends. CDR1 MNHNS and CDR2 SASEGT come from the germline V gene.

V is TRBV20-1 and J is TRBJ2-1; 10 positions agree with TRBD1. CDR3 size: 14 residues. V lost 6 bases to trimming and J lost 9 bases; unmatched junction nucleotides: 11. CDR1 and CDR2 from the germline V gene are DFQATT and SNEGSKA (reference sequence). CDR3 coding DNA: TGCAGTGCACCTCGGACAGGGGGGTCCGCTGAGCAGTTCTTC. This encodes CSAPRTGGSAEQFF.

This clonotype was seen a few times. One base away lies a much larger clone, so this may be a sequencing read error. The CDR3 region is CASSLNYTEQFF. The CDR3 DNA reads TGTGCCAGCAGCTTGAACTACACTGAGCAGTTCTTC. This chain joins TRBV5-4 and TRBJ2-1; D is unclear. CDR3 length: 12 residues. The germline gives CDR1 SGHNT, CDR2 YYREEE (reference sequence).

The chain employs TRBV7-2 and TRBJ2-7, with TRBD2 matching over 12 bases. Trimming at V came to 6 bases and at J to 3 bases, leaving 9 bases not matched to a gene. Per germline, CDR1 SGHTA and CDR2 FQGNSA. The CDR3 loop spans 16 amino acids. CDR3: CASSPLGGLAGYEQYF. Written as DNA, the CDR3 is TGTGCCAGCAGTCCTCTGGGGGGACTAGCGGGCTACGAGCAGTACTTC. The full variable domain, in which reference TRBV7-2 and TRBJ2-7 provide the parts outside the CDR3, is GAGVSQSPSNKVTEKGKDVELRCDPISGHTALYWYRQSLGQGLEFLIYFQGNSAPDKSGLPSDRFSAERTGGSVSTLTIQRTQQEDSAVYLCASSPLGGLAGYEQYFGPGTRLTVT.

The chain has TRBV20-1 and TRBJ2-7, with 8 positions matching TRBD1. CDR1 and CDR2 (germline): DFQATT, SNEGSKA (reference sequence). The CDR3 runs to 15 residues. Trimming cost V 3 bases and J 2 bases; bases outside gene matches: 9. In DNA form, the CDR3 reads TGCAGTGCTAGGAACGCCGGGACAGGACCCTACGAGCAGTACTTC. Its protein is CSARNAGTGPYEQYF.